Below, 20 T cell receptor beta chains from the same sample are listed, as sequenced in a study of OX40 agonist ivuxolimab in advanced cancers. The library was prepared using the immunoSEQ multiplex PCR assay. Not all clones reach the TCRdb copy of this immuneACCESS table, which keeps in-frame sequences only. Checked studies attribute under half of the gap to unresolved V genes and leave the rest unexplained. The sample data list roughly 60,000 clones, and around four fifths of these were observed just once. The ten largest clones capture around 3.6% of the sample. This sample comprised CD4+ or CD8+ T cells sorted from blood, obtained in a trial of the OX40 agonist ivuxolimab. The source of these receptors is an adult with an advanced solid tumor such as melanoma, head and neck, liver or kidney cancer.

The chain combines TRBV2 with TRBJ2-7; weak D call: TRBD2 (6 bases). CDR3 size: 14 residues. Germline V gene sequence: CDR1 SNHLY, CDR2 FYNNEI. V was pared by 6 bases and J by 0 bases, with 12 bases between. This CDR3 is CASRTTSPSYEQYF. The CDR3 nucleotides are TGTGCCAGCAGGACTACTAGCCCCTCCTACGAGCAGTACTTC.

The CDR3 coding sequence is TGTGCCAGCAGCTTAGAGGCTAGCTCCTACAATGAGCAGTTCTTC. This translates into CASSLEASSYNEQFF. V gene TRBV7-2 combines with J gene TRBJ2-1; D is uncertain. Trimming left V 1 base short and J 0 bases short, with 7 bases between. CDR1 is SGHTA, CDR2 FQGNSA, per germline. CDR3 length: 15 amino acids.

CDR3 bases: TGTGCCAGCACCCGGGAGGCGGGATGGGGAACCGGGGAGCTGTTTTTT. Residues: CASTREAGWGTGELFF. This rearrangement joins TRBV28 to TRBJ2-2, with 7 bases matching TRBD2. Germline V CDR1 and CDR2: MDHEN, SYDVKM. The CDR3 spans 16 residues. The V gene end was trimmed by 7 bases and the J gene end by 5 bases; junction bases not matched to a gene: 13.

The CDR3 reads CASTPPTNTGELFF. CDR3 in DNA: TGTGCCAGCACCCCCCCCACGAACACCGGGGAGCTGTTTTTT. The chain joins TRBV5-4 to TRBJ2-2; unclear D gene. V was trimmed by 6 bases and J by 0 bases, leaving 9 bases between them. Germline loops: CDR1 SGHNT, CDR2 YYREEE (reference sequence). The CDR3 contains 14 residues.

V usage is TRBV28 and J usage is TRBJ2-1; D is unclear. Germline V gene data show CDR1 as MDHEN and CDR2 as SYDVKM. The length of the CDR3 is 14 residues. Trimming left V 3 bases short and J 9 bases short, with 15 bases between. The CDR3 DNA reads TGTGCCAGCAGTTTTGGGCCAAACCGCGGTGAGCAGTTCTTC. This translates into CASSFGPNRGEQFF.

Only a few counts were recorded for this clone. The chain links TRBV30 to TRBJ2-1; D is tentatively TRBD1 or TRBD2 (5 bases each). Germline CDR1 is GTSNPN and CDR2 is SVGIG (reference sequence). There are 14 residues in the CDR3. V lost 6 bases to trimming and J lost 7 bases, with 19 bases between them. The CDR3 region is CACAVRGEGNEQFF. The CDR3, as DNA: TGTGCCTGTGCCGTAAGGGGAGAGGGAAATGAGCAGTTCTTC.

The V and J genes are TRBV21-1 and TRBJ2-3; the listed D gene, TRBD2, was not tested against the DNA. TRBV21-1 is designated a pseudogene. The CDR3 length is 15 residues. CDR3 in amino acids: CASSKERTFTDTQYF. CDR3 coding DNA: TGTGCCAGCAGCAAAGAACGGACTTTCACAGATACGCAGTATTTT.

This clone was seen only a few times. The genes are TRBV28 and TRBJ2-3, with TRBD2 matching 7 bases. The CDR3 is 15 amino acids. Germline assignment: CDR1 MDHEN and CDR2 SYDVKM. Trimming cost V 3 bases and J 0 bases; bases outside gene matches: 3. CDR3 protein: CASSFGGSSTDTQYF. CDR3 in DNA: TGTGCCAGCAGTTTCGGCGGGAGTAGCACAGATACGCAGTATTTT.

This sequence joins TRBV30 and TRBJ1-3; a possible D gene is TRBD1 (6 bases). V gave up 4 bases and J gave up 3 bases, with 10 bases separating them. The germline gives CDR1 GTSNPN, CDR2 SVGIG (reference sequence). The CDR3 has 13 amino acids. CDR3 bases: TGTGCCTGGACAGGGGAGGTTGGAAACACCATATATTTT. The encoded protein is CAWTGEVGNTIYF.

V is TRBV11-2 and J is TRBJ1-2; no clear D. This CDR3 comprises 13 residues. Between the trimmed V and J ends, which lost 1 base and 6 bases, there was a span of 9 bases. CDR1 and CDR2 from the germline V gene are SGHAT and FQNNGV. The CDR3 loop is CASSLGADDGYTF. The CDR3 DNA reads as TGTGCCAGCAGCTTAGGCGCGGACGATGGCTACACCTTC. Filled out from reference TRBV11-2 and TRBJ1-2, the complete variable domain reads EAGVAQSPRYKIIEKRQSVAFWCNPISGHATLYWYQQILGQGPKLLIQFQNNGVVDDSQLPKDRFSAERLKGVDSTLKIQPAKLEDSAVYLCASSLGADDGYTFGSGTRLTVV.

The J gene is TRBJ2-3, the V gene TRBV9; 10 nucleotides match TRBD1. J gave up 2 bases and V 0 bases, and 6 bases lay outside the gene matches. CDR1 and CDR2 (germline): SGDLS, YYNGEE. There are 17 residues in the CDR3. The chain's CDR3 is CASSVEGTGAFTDTQYF. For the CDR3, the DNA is TGTGCCAGCAGCGTAGAGGGGACAGGGGCTTTCACAGATACGCAGTATTTT.

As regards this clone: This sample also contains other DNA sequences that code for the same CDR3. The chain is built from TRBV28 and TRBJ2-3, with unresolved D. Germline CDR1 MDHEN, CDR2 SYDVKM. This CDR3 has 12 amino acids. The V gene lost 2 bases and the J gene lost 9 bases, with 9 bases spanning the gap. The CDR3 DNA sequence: TGTGCCAGCAGTTTAGTGGGAAGCACGCAGTATTTT. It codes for CASSLVGSTQYF. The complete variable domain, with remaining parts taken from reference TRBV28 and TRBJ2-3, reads DVKVTQSSRYLVKRTGEKVFLECVQDMDHENMFWYRQDPGLGLRLIYFSYDVKMKEKGDIPEGYSVSREKKERFSLILESASTNQTSMYLCASSLVGSTQYFGPGTRLTVL.

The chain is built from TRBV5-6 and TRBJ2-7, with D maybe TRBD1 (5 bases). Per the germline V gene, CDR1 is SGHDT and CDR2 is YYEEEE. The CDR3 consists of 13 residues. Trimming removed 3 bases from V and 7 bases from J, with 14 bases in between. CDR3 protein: CASSWTNRPEQYF. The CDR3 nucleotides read TGTGCCAGCAGCTGGACAAATAGGCCTGAGCAGTACTTC.

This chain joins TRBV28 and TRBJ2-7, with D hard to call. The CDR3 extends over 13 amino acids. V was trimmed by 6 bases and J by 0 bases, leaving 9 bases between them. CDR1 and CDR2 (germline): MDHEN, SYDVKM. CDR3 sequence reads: CASRIDNSYEQYF. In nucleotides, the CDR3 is TGTGCCAGCAGGATTGACAACTCCTACGAGCAGTACTTC. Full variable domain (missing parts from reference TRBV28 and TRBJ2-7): DVKVTQSSRYLVKRTGEKVFLECVQDMDHENMFWYRQDPGLGLRLIYFSYDVKMKEKGDIPEGYSVSREKKERFSLILESASTNQTSMYLCASRIDNSYEQYFGPGTRLTVT.

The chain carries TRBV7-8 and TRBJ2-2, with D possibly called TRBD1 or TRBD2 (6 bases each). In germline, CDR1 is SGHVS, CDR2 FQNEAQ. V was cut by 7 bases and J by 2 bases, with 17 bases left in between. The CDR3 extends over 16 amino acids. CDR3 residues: CASNYKEGVNTGELFF. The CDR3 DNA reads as TGTGCCAGCAACTATAAGGAGGGGGTAAACACCGGGGAGCTGTTTTTT.

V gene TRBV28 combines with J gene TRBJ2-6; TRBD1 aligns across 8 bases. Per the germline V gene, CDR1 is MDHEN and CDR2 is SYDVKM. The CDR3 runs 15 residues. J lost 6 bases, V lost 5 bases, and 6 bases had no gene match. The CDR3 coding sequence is TGTGCCAGCAGTCCAGGACAGGGCGAGGCCAACGTCCTGACTTTC. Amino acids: CASSPGQGEANVLTF.

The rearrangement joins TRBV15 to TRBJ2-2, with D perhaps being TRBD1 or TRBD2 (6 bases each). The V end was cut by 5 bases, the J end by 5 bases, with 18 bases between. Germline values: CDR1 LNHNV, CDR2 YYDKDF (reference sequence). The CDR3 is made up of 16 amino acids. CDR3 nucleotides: TGTGCCACCAGCGTCAGGGGACTCTATTCGACCGGGGAGCTGTTTTTT. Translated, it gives CATSVRGLYSTGELFF. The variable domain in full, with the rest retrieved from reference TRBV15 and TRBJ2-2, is DAMVIQNPRYQVTQFGKPVTLSCSQTLNHNVMYWYQQKSSQAPKLLFHYYDKDFNNEADTPDNFQSRRPNTSFCFLDIRSPGLGDTAMYLCATSVRGLYSTGELFFGEGSRLTVL.

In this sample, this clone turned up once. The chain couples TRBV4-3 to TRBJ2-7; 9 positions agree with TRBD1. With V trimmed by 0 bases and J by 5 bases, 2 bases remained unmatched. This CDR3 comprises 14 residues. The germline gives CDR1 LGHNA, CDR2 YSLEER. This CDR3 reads CASSQEGQGNEQYF. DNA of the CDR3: TGCGCCAGCAGCCAAGAGGGACAGGGAAACGAGCAGTACTTC.

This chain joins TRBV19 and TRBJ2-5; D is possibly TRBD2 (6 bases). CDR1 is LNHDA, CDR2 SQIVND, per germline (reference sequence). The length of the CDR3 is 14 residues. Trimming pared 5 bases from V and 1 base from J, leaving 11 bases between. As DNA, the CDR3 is TGTGCCAGTAGTCAACTAGCAGCCCAAGAGACCCAGTACTTC. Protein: CASSQLAAQETQYF.

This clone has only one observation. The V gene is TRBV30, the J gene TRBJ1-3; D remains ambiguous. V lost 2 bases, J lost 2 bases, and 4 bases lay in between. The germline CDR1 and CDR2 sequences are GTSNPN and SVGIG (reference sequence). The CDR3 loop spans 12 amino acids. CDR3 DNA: TGTGCCTGGAGTACAGCTGGAAACACCATATATTTT. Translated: CAWSTAGNTIYF.